Reported below is one T cell receptor beta chain. Germline values: CDR1 MNHNS, CDR2 SASEGT. With V trimmed by 5 bases and J by 13 bases, 14 bases remained unmatched. The length of the CDR3 is 14 residues. This record comes from a study of radiation and T cells in renal cell carcinoma. The time point is: blood 4 weeks post-SBRT, at nephrectomy. Regarding treatment: 15 Gy SBRT to primary tumor, nephrectomy 4 weeks later. Assay: immunoSEQ multiplex PCR; the TCRdb copy retains only in-frame clones and omits some. The sample shows around 140,000 clones, 65% to 90% of them seen only once. Sample: blood, taken from a patient whose treatment included radiotherapy and nephrectomy. The chain has TRBV6-1 and TRBJ1-2; TRBD1 aligns across 9 bases. This TCR came from a woman between 45 and 60 years old with renal cell carcinoma. The CDR3 nucleotides are TGTGCCAGCAGTCCGTCCCGGGACAGGGTTCTCGGCACCTTC. It specifies CASSPSRDRVLGTF.